The 4 T cell receptor beta chains below come from one sample, sequenced in a study of blood T cell repertoires in COVID-19. The repertoire was sequenced with immunoSEQ multiplex PCR; TCRdb's copy has only in-frame clones and lacks some. Among roughly 100,000 clones listed, roughly four fifths were seen once. Input material: peripheral blood. The receptors here all came from a woman of 80 years or more with active or convalescent COVID-19.

This rearrangement joins TRBV28 to TRBJ2-2; 7 bases match TRBD2. The CDR3 length is 16 residues. Germline CDR1 is MDHEN and CDR2 is SYDVKM. V trimming: 2 bases; J trimming: 0 bases; junction bases outside the gene matches: 3. CDR3 DNA: TGTGCCAGCAGTTTAGGGAGGGCCGCGAACACCGGGGAGCTGTTTTTT. This codes for CASSLGRAANTGELFF.

This clone appeared a few times. This sequence joins TRBV2 and TRBJ2-2; tentatively, D is TRBD1 (5 bases). The CDR3 totals 15 residues. V was clipped by 0 bases and J by 2 bases, with 7 bases between them. Per the germline V gene, CDR1 is SNHLY and CDR2 is FYNNEI. The CDR3 bases are TGTGCCAGCAGTGAAGCGGGGCGCAACACCGGGGAGCTGTTTTTT. Its translation: CASSEAGRNTGELFF.

The chain combines TRBV9 with TRBJ2-1; TRBD2 agrees at 7 bases. V gave up 5 bases and J gave up 4 bases; unmatched junction bases: 9. The CDR3 sequence is 15 residues long. Germline V gene data show CDR1 as SGDLS and CDR2 as YYNGEE. CDR3 bases: TGTGCCAGCAGTAGTAGGGGACTAACTTACAATGAGCAGTTCTTC. This codes for CASSSRGLTYNEQFF.

The V gene is TRBV19, the J gene TRBJ2-4, with 9 bases fitting TRBD2. Trimming took 4 bases from V and 7 from J; bases not matched to a gene: 2. Germline loops: CDR1 LNHDA, CDR2 SQIVND (reference sequence). CDR3 size: 13 residues. CDR3 coding DNA: TGTGCCAGTAGTAGCGGGAGGGCGAACATTCAGTACTTC. It encodes CASSSGRANIQYF.